These T cell receptor beta chains were read from a single sample in a study of PD-1 blockade in classical Hodgkin lymphoma. Generated by immunoSEQ multiplex PCR, the TCRdb table keeps only in-frame clones and is missing some. The table lists around 30,000 clones, roughly 90% of them singletons. The material sequenced was CD4+ T cells from blood, taken before the fourth cycle of nivolumab. Source of these receptors: a human donor with classical Hodgkin lymphoma. CDR3s include the opening cysteine and the closing phenylalanine or tryptophan. The order of the fields is CDR3 DNA, CDR3 protein, D gene, J gene, clone size, V gene. A D gene is named only where the DNA matches it firmly. Not every row has a clone size; where given, it reads once, few, many or a size class.

TGTGCCTGGGCCAGGGGTCGTAGCAATCAGCCCCAGCATTTT,CAWARGRSNQPQHF,.,TRBJ1-5,.,TRBV30
TGTGCCTGGAGCTTACCCGGGACAGGGTTCGCTGAAGCTTTCTTT,CAWSLPGTGFAEAFF,TRBD1,TRBJ1-1,.,TRBV30
TGTGCCAGCAGCTACGACAGGATCACAGATACGCAGTATTTT,CASSYDRITDTQYF,.,TRBJ2-3,.,TRBV5-8
TGTGCCTGGAGTGTAACGGTGCGGCCAGGGGAGACCCAGTACTTC,CAWSVTVRPGETQYF,.,TRBJ2-5,.,TRBV30
TGTGCCAGTAGTATACGGGGTAGGGACCAAGAGACCCAGTACTTC,CASSIRGRDQETQYF,.,TRBJ2-5,once,TRBV19
TGCGCCAGCAGCCGTGGACAGGGTAACACCGGGGAGCTGTTTTTT,CASSRGQGNTGELFF,TRBD1,TRBJ2-2,.,TRBV5-1
TGTGCCATCAAACCCGGGCCCGGGGAGCTGTTTTTT,CAIKPGPGELFF,.,TRBJ2-2,.,TRBV10-3
TGTGCCAGCAGCGTGCACAGGGATAACACTGAAGCTTTCTTT,CASSVHRDNTEAFF,.,TRBJ1-1,.,TRBV11-2
TGCGCCAGCAGTTTAAACCCCTACAGGGGCTCTCCATCGAACACTGAAGCTTTCTTT,CASSLNPYRGSPSNTEAFF,TRBD1,TRBJ1-1,.,TRBV5-1
TGCAGCGTTCGCACAGGGGAACAGCCCCAGCATTTT,CSVRTGEQPQHF,TRBD1,TRBJ1-5,once,TRBV29-1
TGTGCCAGCAGTGCCTTTGGAAGCGGCAGCTACGAGCAGTACTTC,CASSAFGSGSYEQYF,.,TRBJ2-7,.,TRBV28
TGCGCCAGCAGCTTGGCCGACAAACAAGATACAGGGAACCACCCTCACGGCTACACCTTC,CASSLADKQDTGNHPHGYTF,.,TRBJ1-2,.,TRBV5-1
TGTGCCAGCAGCTTATCCGGGACTTCGGAATACGAGCAGTACTTC,CASSLSGTSEYEQYF,.,TRBJ2-7,.,TRBV11-2
TGTGCCAGTAGTATGCTGGGGCGAGGCTACACCTTC,CASSMLGRGYTF,.,TRBJ1-2,.,TRBV19
TGTGCCTGGAGGGACCAGGTCGGCTCCTACTATGGCTACACCTTC,CAWRDQVGSYYGYTF,.,TRBJ1-2,.,TRBV30
TGCGCCAGCAGCAATGGACAGGGGAGCGGCTACACCTTC,CASSNGQGSGYTF,TRBD1,TRBJ1-2,.,TRBV5-1
TGTGCCAGCAGCTTGGTCGGGGAGCAGTACTTC,CASSLVGEQYF,.,TRBJ2-7,.,TRBV5-4
TGTGCCAGCAGTGACCCGGCCGGGACAGGGGGTTCGTTAAACATTCAGTACTTC,CASSDPAGTGGSLNIQYF,TRBD1,TRBJ2-4,.,TRBV28
TGTGCCAGTAGCCTCGACCACTCTAACTACGAGCAGTACTTC,CASSLDHSNYEQYF,.,TRBJ2-7,once,TRBV19
TGTGCCAGCAGACTTACAGGGGGAGCTGGCAATGAGCAGTTCTTC,CASRLTGGAGNEQFF,TRBD1,TRBJ2-1,.,TRBV6-5
TGTGCCAGTAGTATAGTCCGTAGGACCAGTACGCAGTATTTT,CASSIVRRTSTQYF,.,TRBJ2-3,.,TRBV19
TGTGCCAGCAGTTACTCCCAGGGGACGTACCAAGAGACCCAGTACTTC,CASSYSQGTYQETQYF,.,TRBJ2-5,.,TRBV6-6
TGTGCCAGCAGCGGACATAGCGGGAGGAACACCGGGGAGCTGTTTTTT,CASSGHSGRNTGELFF,TRBD2,TRBJ2-2,.,TRBV7-9
TGTGCCAGCAGCTTAGGAGGGCCACCAACAGATACGCAGTATTTT,CASSLGGPPTDTQYF,.,TRBJ2-3,.,TRBV7-9
TGTGCCAGCAGCCTAGCGGGGACCCAAGAGACCCAGTACTTC,CASSLAGTQETQYF,TRBD2,TRBJ2-5,.,TRBV7-3
TGTGCCAGTCAGGGTGTGGGGTTGACAGCGGAGTTAAGAGACACTGAAGCTTTCTTT,CASQGVGLTAELRDTEAFF,.,TRBJ1-1,.,TRBV19
TGTGCCAGCAGTTACAGGGGGGGGGCTTTCTTT,CASSYRGGAFF,.,TRBJ1-1,.,TRBV6-5
TGTGCCAGCAGTTTACGGGTGTCCCCCACACGGTATAGCAATCAGCCCCAGCATTTT,CASSLRVSPTRYSNQPQHF,.,TRBJ1-5,.,TRBV28
TGTGCCTGGAGTGTCGTAGGGCTCGGGGCTTTCTTT,CAWSVVGLGAFF,.,TRBJ1-1,few,TRBV30
TGTGCCAGCAGCTTTCGTTCAGGGAAGGGGGATACGCAGTATTTT,CASSFRSGKGDTQYF,.,TRBJ2-3,.,TRBV7-8
TGTGCCAGCTCACCGATCGTAGCGATCTCTGGAAACACCATATATTTT,CASSPIVAISGNTIYF,.,TRBJ1-3,.,TRBV18
TGTGCCAGCAGTTTTTCCGGGGGCGGAAATCAGCCCCAGCATTTT,CASSFSGGGNQPQHF,.,TRBJ1-5,.,TRBV28
TGTGCCAGCAGCTTAGTTATGGGCAGCTCGAGCTCTGGAAACACCATATATTTT,CASSLVMGSSSSGNTIYF,.,TRBJ1-3,.,TRBV7-8
TGTGCCAGCAGTTTTAGAGGTGGGGATCAGCCCCAGCATTTT,CASSFRGGDQPQHF,.,TRBJ1-5,.,TRBV28
TGTGCCAGCAGCGAACAGGGCTATGGCTACACCTTC,CASSEQGYGYTF,.,TRBJ1-2,.,TRBV5-6
TGCGCCAGCAGAACTACCTTCCTCGAGGCCTATAATTCACCCCTCCACTTT,CASRTTFLEAYNSPLHF,.,TRBJ1-6,once,TRBV10-1
TGTGCCAGCAGTGAAAACGATCAGGGGCCCCAGCATTTT,CASSENDQGPQHF,.,TRBJ1-5,.,TRBV6-1
TGTGCCAGCAGAGCGACAGGGCCTGGAAACACCATATATTTT,CASRATGPGNTIYF,TRBD1,TRBJ1-3,once,TRBV2
TGTGCCAGCAGCCCCTCAACTTCTATGAACACTGAAGCTTTCTTT,CASSPSTSMNTEAFF,.,TRBJ1-1,.,TRBV7-2
TGTGCCAGCAGTGGGTACAAGCTAAGCACAGATACGCAGTATTTT,CASSGYKLSTDTQYF,.,TRBJ2-3,.,TRBV25-1
TGCGCCACCTCACGTTCGGGGGATACGCAGTATTTT,CATSRSGDTQYF,.,TRBJ2-3,.,TRBV5-1
TGTGCCAGCAGTTACAGGGGTTCCGAGCAGTACTTC,CASSYRGSEQYF,.,TRBJ2-7,.,TRBV6-5
TGTGCCTCCATCCAGAGGGAGTCGGTTCGCGTGCAGGGGTACACTGAAGCTTTCTTT,CASIQRESVRVQGYTEAFF,.,TRBJ1-1,.,TRBV6-7
TGTGCCTGGAGTACCCCCCGTCCAGGGAACACTGAAGCTTTCTTT,CAWSTPRPGNTEAFF,.,TRBJ1-1,.,TRBV30
TGCAGCGCCGTGCCGGGGGGGGCGCGGGAGCAGTACTTC,CSAVPGGAREQYF,TRBD2,TRBJ2-7,.,TRBV29-1
TGTGCCAGCAGCTTAGAGGTCGGGAGGGTGGATGAGCAGTTCTTC,CASSLEVGRVDEQFF,TRBD2,TRBJ2-1,.,TRBV7-2
TGTGCCAGCAGCTGGGACAGAAAGAGCTCCTACGAGCAGTACTTC,CASSWDRKSSYEQYF,TRBD1,TRBJ2-7,.,TRBV27
TGTGCCATCATACAGGGGGCGGACACTGAAGCTTTCTTT,CAIIQGADTEAFF,TRBD1,TRBJ1-1,.,TRBV6-1
TGCGCCAGCAGCCAAGAAAGGACCGGGCCAAGGGGAGAGACCCAGTACTTC,CASSQERTGPRGETQYF,.,TRBJ2-5,.,TRBV4-1
TGTGCCAGCAGCAAAGGCGCCCGGGGGGGCCGCCCCCGACACGATCAGCCCCAGCATTTT,CASSKGARGGRPRHDQPQHF,.,TRBJ1-5,.,TRBV21-1